This T cell receptor (beta chain) originates from a study of blood T cell repertoires in COVID-19. Across the whole study: COVID-19 samples from acute and convalescent phases originated in the United States, Italy and Spain. T cells, B-cell-depleted T cells, or PBMCs provided the cDNA or gDNA that served as material.

Source study methods: Nucleated cell counts were estimated from reference gene primer amplification. Assay: immunoSEQ multiplex PCR; the TCRdb copy retains only in-frame clones and omits some. The D gene and trimming were derived from the DNA, and the V and J assignments and clone size from that table. This table has over 60,000 clones, around 85% appearing once. Germline V lookup: CDR1 LNHDA, CDR2 SQIVND (reference sequence). The V and J ends lost 5 bases and 3 bases, in that order; junction bases with no gene match: 3. CDR3 length: 14 residues. Input material: peripheral blood. This chain joins TRBV19 and TRBJ1-4, with 7 bases that match TRBD1. This clonotype was sampled from an elderly woman with active or convalescent COVID-19. CDR3 bases: TGTGCCAGTAGTCGACAGGGTTCTAATGAAAAACTGTTTTTT. Protein sequence: CASSRQGSNEKLFF.